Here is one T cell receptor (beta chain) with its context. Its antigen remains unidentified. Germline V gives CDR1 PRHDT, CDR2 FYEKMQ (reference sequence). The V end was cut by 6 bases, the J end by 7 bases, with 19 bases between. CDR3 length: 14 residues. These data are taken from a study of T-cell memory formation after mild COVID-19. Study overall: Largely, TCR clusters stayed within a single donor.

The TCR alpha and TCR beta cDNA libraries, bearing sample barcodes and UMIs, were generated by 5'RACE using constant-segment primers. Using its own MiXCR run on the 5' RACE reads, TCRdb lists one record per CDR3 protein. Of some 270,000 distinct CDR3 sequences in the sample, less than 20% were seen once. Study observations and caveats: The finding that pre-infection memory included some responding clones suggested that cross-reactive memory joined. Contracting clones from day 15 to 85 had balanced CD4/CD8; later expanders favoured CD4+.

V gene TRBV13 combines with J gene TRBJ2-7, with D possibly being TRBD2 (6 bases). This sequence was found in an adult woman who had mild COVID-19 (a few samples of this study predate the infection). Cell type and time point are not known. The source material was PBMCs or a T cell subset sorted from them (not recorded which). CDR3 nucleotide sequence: TGTGCCAGCAGACGAGGGGCGCTTCGGGGGGAGCAGTACTTC. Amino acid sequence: CASRRGALRGEQYF.